This TCR beta chain was found in a study of OX40 agonist ivuxolimab in advanced cancers. The overall study: The drug used for patients, ivuxolimab, was an agonistic anti-OX40 (CD134) antibody. The dose-escalation cohort had hepatocellular carcinoma, melanoma, renal cell or head and neck cancer.

Some clones are missing from TCRdb's copy, which holds only in-frame ones; the method was immunoSEQ multiplex PCR. The sample consists of about 17,000 clones, about 90% of them appearing once. CDR3 length: 14 residues. Germline CDR1 is GTSNPN and CDR2 is SVGIG (reference sequence). Losses at the gene ends were 2 bases for V and 5 bases for J; bases not matched to a gene: 7. Turning to this clone: Its specificity is unknown.

Whole-study findings and limits: The study found among the lowest clonal expansion in partial responders at 0.1-3.0 mg/kg. Relative to CD4+ cells, CD8+ T cells on average had more expanded clones.

This receptor was identified in an adult with an advanced solid tumor such as melanoma, head and neck, liver or kidney cancer. The sequenced sample was CD4+ or CD8+ T cells sorted from blood, obtained in a trial of the OX40 agonist ivuxolimab. The chain recombines TRBV30 with TRBJ2-7; TRBD2 matches 9 bases. CDR3 sequence reads: CAWSLGLAYNEQYF. DNA for the CDR3: TGTGCCTGGAGTTTGGGACTAGCTTACAACGAGCAGTACTTC. The full variable domain, completed using reference TRBV30 and TRBJ2-7, is SQTIHQWPATLVQPVGSPLSLECTVEGTSNPNLYWYRQAAGRGLQLLFYSVGIGQISSEVPQNLSASRPQDRQFILSSKKLLLSDSGFYLCAWSLGLAYNEQYFGPGTRLTVT.